The 30 T cell receptor beta chains in this list originate from one sample, sequenced in a study of blood T cell repertoires in COVID-19. Data came from immunoSEQ multiplex PCR; TCRdb stores just in-frame clones and leaves some out. The sample gives 35,000 to 50,000 clones, around 87% of which show up once; around 3% is in the top ten. Sample: peripheral blood. The receptors come from a man aged 45-60 years with active COVID-19.

This rearrangement joins TRBV15 to TRBJ2-5, with D unclear. The CDR3 is 15 residues long. Deletions cut 0 bases from V and 4 bases from J, with 12 bases between. The germline V gene encodes CDR1 LNHNV and CDR2 YYDKDF (reference sequence). CDR3 bases: TGTGCCACCAGCAGAGATCCCCTCTATGGAGAGACCCAGTACTTC. It encodes CATSRDPLYGETQYF.

The V gene is TRBV24-1, the J gene TRBJ2-2, with TRBD1 matching over 9 bases. The CDR3 extends over 16 amino acids. With 2 bases clipped from V and 3 bases from J, the junction kept 3 bases outside the gene matches. CDR1 and CDR2 (germline): KGHDR, SFDVKD. For the CDR3, the DNA is TGTGCCACCAGTGATTACCGACAGGGGGACACCGGGGAGCTGTTTTTT. This gives the protein CATSDYRQGDTGELFF.

J is TRBJ2-2 and V is TRBV6-2 or TRBV6-3, with D possibly TRBD1 on 6 matching bases. The V and J ends lost 7 bases and 2 bases respectively, with 14 bases between them. The CDR3 is 15 amino acids. CDR1 and CDR2 (germline): MNHEY, SVGEGT. The CDR3 DNA reads TGTGCCAGCATCCCCGGGACAAAAAACACCGGGGAGCTGTTTTTT. Its protein is CASIPGTKNTGELFF.

Details on this clone: Compared with germline, one end of the junction differs, possibly owing to a read error. CDR3 residues: CASTLFLAGGDNEQFF. Written as DNA, the CDR3 is TGTGCCAGCACCTTATTCCTAGCGGGGGGAGACAATGAGCAGTTCTTC. The gene calls are TRBV7-2 and TRBJ2-1; TRBD2 aligns across 11 bases. CDR3 length: 16 residues. Per the germline V gene, CDR1 is SGHTA and CDR2 is FQGNSA.

V is TRBV10-3 and J is TRBJ2-7, with TRBD1 matching over 7 bases. CDR1 is ENHRY, CDR2 SYGVKD, per germline. The CDR3 extends over 15 amino acids. The V segment lost 0 bases and the J segment 3 bases; nucleotides outside the gene matches: 5. CDR3 residues: CAISESRTGRYEQYF. The DNA for the CDR3 is TGTGCCATCAGTGAGTCCCGGACAGGACGCTACGAGCAGTACTTC.

The genes are TRBV4-2 and TRBJ2-3; 8 bases align to TRBD2. The CDR3 totals 15 residues. V shed 1 base, J shed 3 bases, and the junction held 3 bases outside the gene matches. Germline-derived CDR1 and CDR2 are LGHNA and YNFKEQ. CDR3 sequence reads: CASSQAGGETDTQYF. CDR3 DNA sequence: TGTGCCAGCAGCCAAGCCGGGGGGGAAACAGATACGCAGTATTTT.

The chain links TRBV7-3 to TRBJ2-3; D is unclear. CDR1 SGHTA and CDR2 FQGTGA come from the germline V gene. This CDR3 is built from 10 residues. Trimming took off 7 bases at V and 10 bases at J, with 9 bases between the two ends. CDR3 nucleotide sequence: TGTGCCAGCAACCCAGAGGCGCAGTATTTT. Translation gives CASNPEAQYF.

J is TRBJ2-3 and V is TRBV27; D possibly corresponds to TRBD1 (6 bases). Looked up from germline, CDR1 is MNHEY and CDR2 is SMNVEV (reference sequence). The CDR3 covers 18 residues. Trimming cost V 6 bases and J 1 base, with 23 bases left between them. The CDR3 DNA follows: TGTGCCAGCAGCCCAGACCGGGACAACGGATGGGGCACAGATACGCAGTATTTT. Its translation is CASSPDRDNGWGTDTQYF.

This clone came up a few times. V usage is TRBV11-2 and J usage is TRBJ2-3; D unresolved. CDR1 is SGHAT, CDR2 FQNNGV, per germline. V was clipped by 1 base and J by 6 bases, with 2 bases between them. This CDR3 has 11 amino acids. The CDR3 region is CASSLADTQYF. In DNA form, the CDR3 reads TGTGCCAGCAGCTTAGCGGATACGCAGTATTTT.

The J gene is TRBJ2-7, the V gene TRBV19; 10 bases map to TRBD1. Germline-derived CDR1 and CDR2 are LNHDA and SQIVND (reference sequence). The CDR3 extends over 15 amino acids. V lost 3 bases to trimming and J lost 2 bases; unmatched junction nucleotides: 4. CDR3 amino acids: CASSIRDRGPYEQYF. CDR3 DNA sequence: TGTGCCAGTAGTATCCGGGACAGGGGCCCCTACGAGCAGTACTTC. Combining the CDR3 with reference TRBV19 and TRBJ2-7 gives the whole variable domain DGGITQSPKYLFRKEGQNVTLSCEQNLNHDAMYWYRQDPGQGLRLIYYSQIVNDFQKGDIAEGYSVSREKKESFPLTVTSAQKNPTAFYLCASSIRDRGPYEQYFGPGTRLTVT.

V gene TRBV7-2 combines with J gene TRBJ2-5; D possibly corresponds to TRBD2 (6 bases). Trimming removed 5 bases from V and 4 bases from J, with 14 bases in between. This CDR3 is built from 14 residues. Germline-derived CDR1 and CDR2 are SGHTA and FQGNSA. The CDR3 here is CASSEGLLLETQYF. The CDR3 region has the DNA TGTGCCAGCAGCGAAGGACTACTCCTAGAGACCCAGTACTTC.

V gene TRBV5-8 combines with J gene TRBJ1-2, with a tentative D call TRBD1 (5 bases). CDR1 and CDR2 from the germline V gene are SGHTS and YDEGEE. The CDR3 runs 16 residues. Trimming cost V 5 bases and J 4 bases, with 21 bases left between them. The CDR3 DNA reads as TGTGCCAGCAGTTTCCACCCCCTCCTCGACAGCTATGGCTACACCTTC. As protein: CASSFHPLLDSYGYTF.

This clone was counted between two and nine times. This rearrangement joins TRBV21-1 to TRBJ1-6. TRBV21-1 is a listed pseudogene. The CDR3 has 13 amino acids. In DNA, the CDR3 is TGTGCCAGCAGCAAAGACTACGACTCACCCCTCCACTTT. This gives the protein CASSKDYDSPLHF.

CDR3 sequence: CASSEEWGPYTDTQYF. Written as DNA, the CDR3 is TGTGCCAGCAGTGAAGAATGGGGGCCTTACACAGATACGCAGTATTTT. The chain has TRBV6-1 and TRBJ2-3, with D maybe TRBD1 (6 bases). CDR1 and CDR2 (germline): MNHNS, SASEGT. The CDR3 is 16 amino acids. Trimming removed 1 base from V and 2 bases from J, with 13 bases in between.

The chain combines TRBV25-1 with TRBJ1-4; 8 positions match TRBD1. The CDR3 contains 15 residues. Germline-derived CDR1 and CDR2 are MGHDK and SYGVNS. V was clipped by 7 bases and J by 4 bases; unmatched bases: 8. The CDR3 sequence: CASTERTGNNEKLFF. The CDR3 DNA reads TGTGCCAGCACTGAGAGGACAGGGAATAATGAAAAACTGTTTTTT.

The chain couples TRBV7-2 to TRBJ1-4; weak D call: TRBD1 (6 bases). The CDR3 spans 16 residues. The V gene's germline CDR1 is SGHTA and CDR2 FQGNSA. V was cut by 5 bases and J by 7 bases, with 20 bases left in between. As DNA, the CDR3 is TGTGCCAGCAGCAAAACCCCGGGACACGGAGGTGAAAAACTGTTTTTT. Its translation: CASSKTPGHGGEKLFF. Based on the CDR3 plus reference TRBV7-2 and TRBJ1-4, the full variable domain is GAGVSQSPSNKVTEKGKDVELRCDPISGHTALYWYRQSLGQGLEFLIYFQGNSAPDKSGLPSDRFSAERTGGSVSTLTIQRTQQEDSAVYLCASSKTPGHGGEKLFFGSGTQLSVL.

Notes on this clone: The junction departs from the called germline gene at one end, perhaps through a read error. The V and J genes are TRBV7-3 and TRBJ1-2; 7 nucleotides agree with TRBD1. There are 14 residues in the CDR3. Looked up from germline, CDR1 is SGHTA and CDR2 is FQGTGA. In DNA, the CDR3 is TGTGCCAGCAGTTTAACAGGGGTGGACGGTGGCTACACCTTC. The encoded protein is CASSLTGVDGGYTF.

V usage is TRBV5-1 and J usage is TRBJ1-1; weak D call: TRBD1 (6 bases). The ends were cut back, 0 bases at V and 1 base at J, with 13 bases in the middle. Germline CDR1 reads SGHRS; CDR2 reads YFSETQ. The CDR3 is made up of 16 amino acids. The CDR3 sequence: CASSLDQGGRNTEAFF. Here the CDR3 DNA reads TGCGCCAGCAGCTTGGACCAAGGGGGTAGGAACACTGAAGCTTTCTTT.

This clone appeared a few times. J is TRBJ1-3 and V is TRBV5-4; a weak D match, TRBD1 (5 bases). The germline V and J ends were trimmed by 4 bases and 4 bases, with 9 bases remaining between them. The germline V gene has CDR1 SGHNT and CDR2 YYREEE (reference sequence). This CDR3 region has 13 residues. The CDR3 here is CASSQGNGNTIYF. CDR3 nucleotide sequence: TGTGCCAGCAGCCAGGGCAACGGAAACACCATATATTTT.

The V call is TRBV4-1, the J call TRBJ2-1, with 9 bases aligning to TRBD1. The CDR3 is 20 residues long. CDR1 and CDR2 (germline): MGHRA, YSYEKL. J gave up 5 bases and V 4 bases, and 21 bases lay outside the gene matches. Written as DNA, the CDR3 is TGCGCCAGCAGCCCGCATCTCAATGAACGGGACAGGGTAATCCACAATGAGCAGTTCTTC. Translated: CASSPHLNERDRVIHNEQFF.

The chain carries TRBV14 and TRBJ2-7, with TRBD1 matching over 8 bases. Germline CDR1 and CDR2: SGHDN and FVKESK. The CDR3 spans 15 residues. V shed 4 bases and J 3 bases; nucleotides not matched to a gene: 8. The CDR3 region is CASSLVRGRNYEQYF. CDR3 nucleotide sequence: TGTGCCAGCAGCCTAGTCAGGGGGCGCAACTACGAGCAGTACTTC.

V gene TRBV7-9 combines with J gene TRBJ2-5; TRBD1 matches at 7 bases. The CDR3 has 15 amino acids. V was clipped by 6 bases and J by 2 bases; unmatched bases: 9. CDR1 and CDR2 (germline): SEHNR, FQNEAQ (reference sequence). For the CDR3, the DNA is TGTGCCAGCAGAGATCCTGACAGGGAGCAAGAGACCCAGTACTTC. It encodes CASRDPDREQETQYF.

The chain uses TRBV6-2 or TRBV6-3 and TRBJ2-7; the match to TRBD1 covers 8 bases. Unmatched junction bases numbered 4, after V lost 1 base and J lost 5 bases. Germline V gene sequence: CDR1 MNHEY, CDR2 SVGEGT. The CDR3 is 14 amino acids. As DNA, the CDR3 is TGTGCCAGCAGTTACTGGACAGGGTCTAACGAGCAGTACTTC. Translation gives CASSYWTGSNEQYF.

The chain employs TRBV10-2 and TRBJ1-2; 7 positions match TRBD1. The J segment lost 2 bases and the V segment lost 8 bases, leaving 5 bases of the junction unmatched. The CDR3 loop spans 13 amino acids. CDR1 is WSHSY, CDR2 SAAADI, per germline. The CDR3 coding sequence is TGCGCCAGCGGGAAACAGGGGAACTATGGCTACACCTTC. As protein: CASGKQGNYGYTF.

V gene TRBV7-2 combines with J gene TRBJ2-2, with a tentative D call TRBD1 (6 bases). Trimming took off 3 bases at V and 1 base at J, with 9 bases between the two ends. There are 15 residues in the CDR3. The germline V gene has CDR1 SGHTA and CDR2 FQGNSA. CDR3 in amino acids: CASSFRQVNTGELFF. The CDR3 nucleotides read TGTGCCAGCAGCTTCCGACAGGTGAACACCGGGGAGCTGTTTTTT.

The chain couples TRBV7-3 to TRBJ1-3, with D unclear. CDR3 length: 17 residues. V was shortened by 5 bases and J by 3 bases, with 20 bases between the two germline ends. Germline lookup yields CDR1 SGHTA and CDR2 FQGTGA. The CDR3 DNA follows: TGTGCCAGCAGCCCCAGCGGTCGCCGGGTTCTTGGAAACACCATATATTTT. This gives the protein CASSPSGRRVLGNTIYF.

This rearrangement joins TRBV9 to TRBJ2-3; 7 bases are a match to TRBD2. CDR1 SGDLS and CDR2 YYNGEE come from the germline V gene. The trim removed 6 bases at V and 1 base at J, leaving 5 bases unmatched. The CDR3 runs 14 residues. The CDR3 spells CASTYSGGTDTQYF. CDR3 nucleotide sequence: TGTGCCAGCACCTACAGCGGGGGCACAGATACGCAGTATTTT.

The chain carries TRBV10-3 and TRBJ2-2, with 10 bases fitting TRBD1. J was trimmed by 7 bases and V by 11 bases; bases with no gene match: 4. The CDR3 is 12 amino acids. Germline values: CDR1 ENHRY, CDR2 SYGVKD. CDR3 bases: TGTGCCGCGGGACAGGGGAGCGGGGAGCTGTTTTTT. Its protein is CAAGQGSGELFF.

The chain uses TRBV3-1 (or the pseudogene TRBV3-2) and TRBJ1-2, with D perhaps matching TRBD1 (5 bases). CDR1 is LGHDT and CDR2 is YNNKEL in the germline V gene (reference sequence). This CDR3 contains 16 residues. The V and J ends lost 1 base and 4 bases respectively, with 16 bases between them. The DNA for the CDR3 is TGTGCCAGCAGCCAAGCTTCGGGGGAGTCGAGCTATGGCTACACCTTC. It translates to CASSQASGESSYGYTF.

This clone has a single count. The rearrangement uses TRBV12-3 or TRBV12-4 and TRBJ2-1; the match to TRBD1 covers 7 bases. J was trimmed by 2 bases and V by 9 bases; bases with no gene match: 4. CDR3 length: 13 amino acids. The CDR3 here is CASAGTAYNEQFF. CDR3 in DNA: TGTGCCAGTGCCGGGACAGCCTACAATGAGCAGTTCTTC.